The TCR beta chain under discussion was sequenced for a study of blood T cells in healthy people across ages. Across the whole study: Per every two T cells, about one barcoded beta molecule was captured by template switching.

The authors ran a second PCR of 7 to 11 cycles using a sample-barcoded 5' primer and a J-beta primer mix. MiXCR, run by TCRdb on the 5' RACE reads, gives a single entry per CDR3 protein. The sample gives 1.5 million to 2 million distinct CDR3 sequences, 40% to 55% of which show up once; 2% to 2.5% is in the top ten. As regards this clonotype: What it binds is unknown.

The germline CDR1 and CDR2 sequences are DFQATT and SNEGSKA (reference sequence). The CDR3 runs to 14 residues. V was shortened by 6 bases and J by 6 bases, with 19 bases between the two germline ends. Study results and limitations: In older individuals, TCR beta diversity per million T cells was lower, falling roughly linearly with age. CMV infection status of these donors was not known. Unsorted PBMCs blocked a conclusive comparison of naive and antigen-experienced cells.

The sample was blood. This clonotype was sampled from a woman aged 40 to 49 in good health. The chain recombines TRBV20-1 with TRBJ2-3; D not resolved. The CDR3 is CSASPLSRVDTQYF. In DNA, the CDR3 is TGCAGTGCGTCCCCATTGTCTAGGGTGGATACGCAGTATTTT.